A selection of T cell receptor beta chains follows, all from one sample in a study of breast tumors, draining lymph nodes, adjacent tissues. TCRdb itself ran the multiplex PCR reads through MiXCR, one entry per CDR3 protein. The table records over 200,000 distinct CDR3 sequences, around 32% of them present only once. The sequenced material came from axillary lymph node tissue. The receptors here all came from a female donor with breast cancer. Some clones in this sample may be carry-over from other donors' samples. CDR3s include the opening cysteine and the closing phenylalanine or tryptophan. Each record gives: J gene, D gene, V gene, CDR3 protein. The D gene is left open where the match is weak.

J gene: TRBJ2-2
D gene: TRBD2
V gene: TRBV2
CDR3 protein: CASSEGWLADTGELFF

J gene: TRBJ1-4
D gene: NA
V gene: TRBV9
CDR3 protein: CASSVSGAGFTTNEKLFF

J gene: TRBJ2-7
D gene: NA
V gene: TRBV20-1
CDR3 protein: CSARDPLGLAYEQYF

J gene: TRBJ2-3
D gene: TRBD2
V gene: TRBV24-1
CDR3 protein: CATSDFTSEGTDTQYF

J gene: TRBJ2-1
D gene: TRBD1
V gene: TRBV24-1
CDR3 protein: CATSDADRVLNEQFF

J gene: TRBJ2-6
D gene: NA
V gene: TRBV5-4
CDR3 protein: CASSFDGLSGANVLTF

J gene: TRBJ1-2
D gene: NA
V gene: TRBV24-1
CDR3 protein: CATSEGNYGYTF

J gene: TRBJ2-2
D gene: TRBD1
V gene: TRBV18
CDR3 protein: CASSGTANTGEPFF

J gene: TRBJ2-3
D gene: TRBD2
V gene: TRBV18
CDR3 protein: CASSPQGQGLTTDTQYF

J gene: TRBJ2-3
D gene: NA
V gene: TRBV20-1
CDR3 protein: CSARRVGGSTDTQYF

J gene: TRBJ2-7
D gene: TRBD1
V gene: TRBV4-3
CDR3 protein: CASSHNTGQGAREQYF

J gene: TRBJ2-2
D gene: TRBD2
V gene: TRBV7-3
CDR3 protein: CASSVAGVSLYTGELFF

J gene: TRBJ1-2
D gene: NA
V gene: TRBV15
CDR3 protein: CATSRDGGYGYTF

J gene: TRBJ2-1
D gene: TRBD2
V gene: TRBV6-5
CDR3 protein: CASSYSRSGRGDEQFF

J gene: TRBJ2-7
D gene: NA
V gene: TRBV7-2
CDR3 protein: CASSLAGSRYEQYF

J gene: TRBJ2-5
D gene: TRBD1
V gene: TRBV7-8
CDR3 protein: CASSHSGDRDGETQYF

J gene: TRBJ2-1
D gene: TRBD2
V gene: TRBV24-1
CDR3 protein: CATSDRGLAGAQLLSSYNEQFF

J gene: TRBJ2-2
D gene: TRBD2
V gene: TRBV28
CDR3 protein: CASSLGLAGVKTGELFF

J gene: TRBJ2-3
D gene: TRBD2
V gene: TRBV5-1
CDR3 protein: CASSLQTSGRVTDTQYF

J gene: TRBJ2-1
D gene: TRBD2
V gene: TRBV9
CDR3 protein: CASSLLAGGNEQFF

J gene: TRBJ2-7
D gene: TRBD2
V gene: TRBV5-4
CDR3 protein: CASSVAGASYEQYF

J gene: TRBJ2-5
D gene: NA
V gene: TRBV11-3
CDR3 protein: CASRDGQGETQYF

J gene: TRBJ2-4
D gene: NA
V gene: TRBV7-2
CDR3 protein: CASSTEGKNIQYF

J gene: TRBJ2-7
D gene: NA
V gene: TRBV3-1
CDR3 protein: CASSRSQQGQYF

J gene: TRBJ2-3
D gene: TRBD1
V gene: TRBV6-6
CDR3 protein: CASSPGRRGDTQYF

J gene: TRBJ2-1
D gene: TRBD2
V gene: TRBV7-9
CDR3 protein: CASSATSGRSYIEQFF

J gene: TRBJ1-4
D gene: NA
V gene: TRBV9
CDR3 protein: CASISGGPGRREKLFF

J gene: TRBJ2-1
D gene: NA
V gene: TRBV6-1
CDR3 protein: CASNGDGSYNEQFF

J gene: TRBJ1-4
D gene: NA
V gene: TRBV4-1
CDR3 protein: CASSYGGDNEKLFF

J gene: TRBJ2-7
D gene: NA
V gene: TRBV20-1
CDR3 protein: CSARDQSGRTHEQYF

J gene: TRBJ1-2
D gene: TRBD1
V gene: TRBV25-1
CDR3 protein: CASSPNLGQHDQGDYGYTF

J gene: TRBJ1-3
D gene: NA
V gene: TRBV4-2
CDR3 protein: CASSQDPIGNTIYF

J gene: TRBJ1-1
D gene: NA
V gene: TRBV14
CDR3 protein: CASSRGPPPTEAFF

J gene: TRBJ1-2
D gene: TRBD1
V gene: TRBV28
CDR3 protein: CASSFSRTGGRDYGYTF

J gene: TRBJ1-2
D gene: NA
V gene: TRBV24-1
CDR3 protein: CATRDLDYGYTF

J gene: TRBJ2-1
D gene: NA
V gene: TRBV20-1
CDR3 protein: CSASNPRPNEQFF

J gene: TRBJ1-6
D gene: NA
V gene: TRBV20-1
CDR3 protein: CSASGGAAGPLHF

J gene: TRBJ2-4
D gene: TRBD2
V gene: TRBV7-2
CDR3 protein: CASSLGEGKNIQYF

J gene: TRBJ2-2
D gene: NA
V gene: TRBV9
CDR3 protein: CASSVDTGINTGELFF

J gene: TRBJ2-2
D gene: NA
V gene: TRBV7-6
CDR3 protein: CASSSSRRPLTGELFF

J gene: TRBJ2-1
D gene: NA
V gene: TRBV9
CDR3 protein: CASSVGHLGSRTPNEQFF

J gene: TRBJ1-4
D gene: NA
V gene: TRBV20-1
CDR3 protein: CSARDRQGLYEKLFF

J gene: TRBJ2-4
D gene: NA
V gene: TRBV4-3
CDR3 protein: CASSQATGNIQYF

J gene: TRBJ2-1
D gene: TRBD2
V gene: TRBV20-1
CDR3 protein: CSAGTSIHNEQFF

J gene: TRBJ2-7
D gene: TRBD2
V gene: TRBV18
CDR3 protein: CASSLPAAGVYEQYF

J gene: TRBJ2-1
D gene: NA
V gene: TRBV6-5
CDR3 protein: CASSYSKTSYDEQFF

J gene: TRBJ2-5
D gene: NA
V gene: TRBV14
CDR3 protein: CASSPNMLYPETQYF

J gene: TRBJ2-5
D gene: NA
V gene: TRBV20-1
CDR3 protein: CSARVRETQYF

J gene: TRBJ2-1
D gene: TRBD2
V gene: TRBV6-5
CDR3 protein: CASSGTSGRNEQFF